The table lists the clone carrying this TCR beta chain with many counts. The antigen is undetermined. The data are from a study of early T cells in non-severe SARS-CoV-2 infection. Background on the study: Bulk RNA from unsorted whole blood was sequenced; chains were unpaired.

Individual cDNA molecules carried attached unique molecular identifiers. TCRdb reprocessed the 5' RACE reads with MiXCR, giving one entry per CDR3 protein. The sample yields approximately 56,000 distinct CDR3 sequences, about 10% seen once. Germline V gene lookup returns CDR1 SEHNR and CDR2 FQNEAQ (reference sequence). CDR3 length: 16 amino acids. J lost 6 bases, V lost 6 bases, and 13 bases had no gene match. Study findings and constraints: Matching results from VDJdb favored anti-spike CD8 responses, leaving private and CD4 specificities undetected.

The clonotype comes from an adult who was a healthcare worker with PCR-confirmed SARS-CoV-2 infection or an uninfected control (not recorded which). The sample taken for sequencing was whole blood. The chain has TRBV7-9 and TRBJ2-3, with 9 bases lining up with TRBD2. The CDR3 here is CASSPVQAGGGDTQYF. The CDR3 DNA reads TGTGCCAGCAGTCCTGTCCAAGCGGGAGGAGGTGATACGCAGTATTTT.